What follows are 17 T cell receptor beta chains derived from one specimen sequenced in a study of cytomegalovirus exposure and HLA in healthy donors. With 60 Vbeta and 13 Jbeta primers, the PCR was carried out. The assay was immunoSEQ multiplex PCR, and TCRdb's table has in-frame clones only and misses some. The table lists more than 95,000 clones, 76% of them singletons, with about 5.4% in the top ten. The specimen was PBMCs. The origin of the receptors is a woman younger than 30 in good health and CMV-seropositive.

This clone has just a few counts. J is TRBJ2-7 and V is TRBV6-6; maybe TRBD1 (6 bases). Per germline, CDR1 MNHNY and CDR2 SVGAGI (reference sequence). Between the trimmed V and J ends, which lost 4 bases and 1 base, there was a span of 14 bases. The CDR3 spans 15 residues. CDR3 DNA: TGTGCCAGCAGTTCCGGAGCAGGGGATTCCTACGAGCAGTACTTC. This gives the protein CASSSGAGDSYEQYF.

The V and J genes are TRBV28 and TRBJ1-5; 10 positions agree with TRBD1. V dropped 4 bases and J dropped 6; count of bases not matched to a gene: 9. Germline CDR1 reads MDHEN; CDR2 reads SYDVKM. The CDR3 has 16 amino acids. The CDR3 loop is CASSSTGTGVGQPQHF. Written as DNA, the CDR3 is TGTGCCAGCAGTTCAACCGGGACAGGGGTGGGTCAGCCCCAGCATTTT.

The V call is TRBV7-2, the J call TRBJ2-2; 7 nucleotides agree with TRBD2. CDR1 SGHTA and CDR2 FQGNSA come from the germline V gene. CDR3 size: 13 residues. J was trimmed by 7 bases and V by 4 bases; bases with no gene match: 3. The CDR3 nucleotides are TGTGCCAGCAGCTCCTCTAGCGGCGGGGAGCTGTTTTTT. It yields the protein CASSSSSGGELFF.

The CDR3 DNA reads TGTGCCAGCAGAGGGAGTGGAGAGACCCAGTACTTC. Its protein product is CASRGSGETQYF. The gene calls are TRBV25-1 and TRBJ2-5; D might be TRBD2 (5 bases). Germline CDR1 reads MGHDK; CDR2 reads SYGVNS. Trimming removed 6 bases at V and 4 bases at J, with 9 bases between. This CDR3 is built from 12 residues.

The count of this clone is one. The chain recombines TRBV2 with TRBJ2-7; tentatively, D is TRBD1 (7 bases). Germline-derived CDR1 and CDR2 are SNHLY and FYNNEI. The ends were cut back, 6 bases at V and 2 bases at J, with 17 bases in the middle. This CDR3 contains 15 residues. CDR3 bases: TGTGCCAGCAGCCCCAACAGGGGAGGCACCTACGAGCAGTACTTC. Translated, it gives CASSPNRGGTYEQYF. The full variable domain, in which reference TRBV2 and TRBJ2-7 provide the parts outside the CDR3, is EPEVTQTPSHQVTQMGQEVILRCVPISNHLYFYWYRQILGQKVEFLVSFYNNEISEKSEIFDDQFSVERPDGSNFTLKIRSTKLEDSAMYFCASSPNRGGTYEQYFGPGTRLTVT.

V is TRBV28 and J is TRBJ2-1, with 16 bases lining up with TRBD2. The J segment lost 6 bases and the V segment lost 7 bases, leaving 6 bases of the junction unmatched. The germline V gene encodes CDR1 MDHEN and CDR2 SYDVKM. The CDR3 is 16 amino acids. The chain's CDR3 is CASIGTSGRAPNEQFF. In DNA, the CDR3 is TGTGCCAGCATAGGGACTAGCGGGAGGGCCCCCAATGAGCAGTTCTTC.

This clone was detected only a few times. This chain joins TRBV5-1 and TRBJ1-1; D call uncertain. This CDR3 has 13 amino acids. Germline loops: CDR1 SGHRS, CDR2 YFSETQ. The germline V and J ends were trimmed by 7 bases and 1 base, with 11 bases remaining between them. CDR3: CASRFVQNTEAFF. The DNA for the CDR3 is TGCGCCAGCCGGTTTGTCCAGAACACTGAAGCTTTCTTT.

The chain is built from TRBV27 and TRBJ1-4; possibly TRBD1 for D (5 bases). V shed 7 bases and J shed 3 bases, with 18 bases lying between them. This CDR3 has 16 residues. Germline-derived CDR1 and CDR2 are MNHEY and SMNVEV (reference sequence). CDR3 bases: TGTGCCAGCACCCCCCTCCCCCCAGGGTCTAATGAAAAACTGTTTTTT. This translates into CASTPLPPGSNEKLFF.

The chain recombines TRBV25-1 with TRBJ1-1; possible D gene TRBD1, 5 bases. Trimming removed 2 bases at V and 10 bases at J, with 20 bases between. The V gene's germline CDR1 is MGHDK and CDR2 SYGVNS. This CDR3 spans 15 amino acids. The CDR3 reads CASSETGHSNALAFF. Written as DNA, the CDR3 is TGTGCCAGCAGTGAAACTGGACATTCGAATGCGTTAGCTTTCTTT.

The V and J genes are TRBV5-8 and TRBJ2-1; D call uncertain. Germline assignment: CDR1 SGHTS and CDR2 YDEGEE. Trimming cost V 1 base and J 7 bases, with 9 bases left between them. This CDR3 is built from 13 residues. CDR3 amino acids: CASSLKLRNEQFF. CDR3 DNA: TGTGCCAGCAGCTTGAAGTTGCGGAATGAGCAGTTCTTC.

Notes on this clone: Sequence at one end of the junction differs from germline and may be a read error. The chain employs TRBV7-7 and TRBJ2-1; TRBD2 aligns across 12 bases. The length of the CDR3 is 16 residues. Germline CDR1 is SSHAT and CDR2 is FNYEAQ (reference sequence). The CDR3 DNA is TGTGCTAGCAGCTTAGAGCCTAGCGGGAGGGTCGATGAGCAGTTCTTC. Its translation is CASSLEPSGRVDEQFF.

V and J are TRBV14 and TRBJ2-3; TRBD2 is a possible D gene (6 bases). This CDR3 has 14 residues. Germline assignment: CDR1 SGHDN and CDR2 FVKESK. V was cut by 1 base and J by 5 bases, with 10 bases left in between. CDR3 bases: TGTGCCAGCAGCCAAGCGGGAGTGGTAGATACGCAGTATTTT. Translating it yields CASSQAGVVDTQYF. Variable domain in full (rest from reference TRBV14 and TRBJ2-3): EAGVTQFPSHSVIEKGQTVTLRCDPISGHDNLYWYRRVMGKEIKFLLHFVKESKQDESGMPNNRFLAERTGGTYSTLKVQPAELEDSGVYFCASSQAGVVDTQYFGPGTRLTVL.

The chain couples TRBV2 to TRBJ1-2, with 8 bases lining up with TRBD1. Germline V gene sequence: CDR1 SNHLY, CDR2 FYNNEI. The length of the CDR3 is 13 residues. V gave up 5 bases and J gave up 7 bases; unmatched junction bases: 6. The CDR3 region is CASSKDRGTGYTF. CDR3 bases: TGTGCCAGCAGTAAAGACAGGGGAACTGGCTACACCTTC.

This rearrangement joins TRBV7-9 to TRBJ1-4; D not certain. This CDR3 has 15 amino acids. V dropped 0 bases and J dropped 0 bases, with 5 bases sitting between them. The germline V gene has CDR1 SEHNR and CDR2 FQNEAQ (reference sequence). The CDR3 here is CASSLAGATNEKLFF. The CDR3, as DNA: TGTGCCAGCAGCTTAGCGGGCGCAACTAATGAAAAACTGTTTTTT. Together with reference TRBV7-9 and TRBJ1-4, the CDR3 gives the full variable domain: DTGVSQNPRHKITKRGQNVTFRCDPISEHNRLYWYRQTLGQGPEFLTYFQNEAQLEKSRLLSDRFSAERPKGSFSTLEIQRTEQGDSAMYLCASSLAGATNEKLFFGSGTQLSVL.

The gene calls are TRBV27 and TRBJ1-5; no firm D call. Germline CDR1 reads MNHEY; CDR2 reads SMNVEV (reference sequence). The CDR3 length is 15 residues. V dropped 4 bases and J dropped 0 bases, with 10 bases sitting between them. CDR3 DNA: TGTGCCAGCAGTTCAGGCCAGGCTAGCAATCAGCCCCAGCATTTT. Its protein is CASSSGQASNQPQHF.

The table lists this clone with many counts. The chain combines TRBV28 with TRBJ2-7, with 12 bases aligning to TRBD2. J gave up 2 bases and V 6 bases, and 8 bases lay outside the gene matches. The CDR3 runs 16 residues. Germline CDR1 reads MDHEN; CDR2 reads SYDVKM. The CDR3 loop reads CASSEQTSGRAYEQYF. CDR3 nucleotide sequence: TGTGCCAGCAGCGAGCAGACTAGCGGGAGAGCCTACGAGCAGTACTTC.

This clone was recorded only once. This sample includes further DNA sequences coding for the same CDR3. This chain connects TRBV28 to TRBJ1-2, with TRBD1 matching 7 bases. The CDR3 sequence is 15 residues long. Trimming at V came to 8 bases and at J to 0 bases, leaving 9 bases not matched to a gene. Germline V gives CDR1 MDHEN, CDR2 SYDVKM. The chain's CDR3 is CASRAGTATNYGYTF. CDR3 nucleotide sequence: TGTGCCAGCCGTGCCGGGACAGCAACTAACTATGGCTACACCTTC.